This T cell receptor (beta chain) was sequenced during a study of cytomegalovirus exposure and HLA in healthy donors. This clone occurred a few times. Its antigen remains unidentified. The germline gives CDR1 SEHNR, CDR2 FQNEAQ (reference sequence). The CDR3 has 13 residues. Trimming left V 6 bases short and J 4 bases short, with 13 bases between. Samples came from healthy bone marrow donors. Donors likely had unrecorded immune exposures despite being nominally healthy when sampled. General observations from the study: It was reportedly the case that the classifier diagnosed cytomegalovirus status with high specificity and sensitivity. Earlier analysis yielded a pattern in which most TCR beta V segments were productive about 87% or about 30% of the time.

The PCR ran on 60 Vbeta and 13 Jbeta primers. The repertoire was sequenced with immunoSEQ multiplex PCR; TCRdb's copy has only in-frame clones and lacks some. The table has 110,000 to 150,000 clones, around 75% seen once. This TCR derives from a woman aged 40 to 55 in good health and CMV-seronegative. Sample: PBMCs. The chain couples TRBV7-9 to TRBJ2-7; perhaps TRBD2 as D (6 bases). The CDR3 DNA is TGTGCCAGCAGGGGGGGTGATCGATACGAGCAGTACTTC. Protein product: CASRGGDRYEQYF. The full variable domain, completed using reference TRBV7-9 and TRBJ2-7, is DTGVSQNPRHKITKRGQNVTFRCDPISEHNRLYWYRQTLGQGPEFLTYFQNEAQLEKSRLLSDRFSAERPKGSFSTLEIQRTEQGDSAMYLCASRGGDRYEQYFGPGTRLTVT.